Described below is a single T cell receptor beta chain sequence and its context. Its antigen remains unidentified. The ends lost 10 bases at V and 2 bases at J; junction bases unmatched: 9. CDR3 length equals 14 residues. Germline CDR1 and CDR2: LNHDA and SQIVND (reference sequence). The sample comes from a study of beta chain features in type 1 diabetes. Whole-study results and caveats: Shortening that was moderate but significant affected the TCRB CDR3s of Type 1 diabetes patients in all four CD4+ subsets.

Sequencing targeted expressed TCRB transcripts, as all isolated RNA had been reverse transcribed. Profiling relied on immunoSEQ multiplex PCR, and the TCRdb table lists in-frame clones only, not all of them. The sample carries tens of thousands of clones, approximately 68% recorded once. The material sequenced was Tregs from blood. The V call is TRBV19, the J call TRBJ2-3; TRBD2 agrees at 7 bases. The source of this sequence is a woman between 18 and 29 years old with type 1 diabetes. The CDR3 DNA follows: TGTGCCACCGGGACGACTAGCTACACAGATACGCAGTATTTT. Translation: CATGTTSYTDTQYF. The whole variable domain, remainder taken from reference TRBV19 and TRBJ2-3, is DGGITQSPKYLFRKEGQNVTLSCEQNLNHDAMYWYRQDPGQGLRLIYYSQIVNDFQKGDIAEGYSVSREKKESFPLTVTSAQKNPTAFYLCATGTTSYTDTQYFGPGTRLTVL.